The clone carrying this TCR beta chain came up many times. The CDR3 contains 13 residues. Trimming took off 5 bases at V and 5 bases at J, with 10 bases between the two ends. The germline gives CDR1 SEHNR, CDR2 FQNEAQ (reference sequence). This record belongs to a study of prognosis after radiotherapy for stage I lung cancer. Genomic DNA was the source, and TCR beta CDR3 was amplified from it by two-round multiplex PCR. First-round PCR employed TRBV- and TRBJ-specific primers for each gene. TCRdb re-called the multiplex PCR reads through MiXCR, storing one row per CDR3 protein. The sample holds about 22,000 distinct CDR3 sequences, roughly 43% seen once.

This TCR was sampled from a donor older than 45 with non-small cell lung cancer. This chain connects TRBV7-9 to TRBJ1-5, with a possible D match to TRBD1 (5 bases). The source was PBMCs, collected before or after stereotactic body radiation therapy (not recorded which). DNA of the CDR3: TGTGCCAGCAGCCCCCAGGGAGATCAGCCCCAGCATTTT. Translated: CASSPQGDQPQHF.